This T cell receptor (beta chain) was obtained from a study of CD4 T cells in relation to SARS-CoV-2 and coronaviruses. Sequencing used immunoSEQ multiplex PCR; TCRdb keeps in-frame clones, though not all of them. The sample records 28,000 or so clones, around 73% being singletons. To note about this clone: The antigen remains undetermined.

General study results and limits: SARS-CoV-2-driven expansion was significantly weaker in crossreactive than monoreactive clones.

The unexposed donors gave CD4+ T cells in about 2010-2019, prior to COVID-19. The cells were cultured for approximately 10 days before CD4+ T cells were isolated. As cell numbers allowed, unexposed-donor CD4+ T cells faced SARS-CoV-2 S/N and four cold-coronavirus spikes. The CDR3 totals 14 residues. Germline CDR1 MDHEN, CDR2 SYDVKM. V was pared by 3 bases and J by 3 bases, with 12 bases between. The TCR sequence derives from a human donor in good health. The rearrangement uses TRBV28 and TRBJ2-7; a weak D match, TRBD1 (6 bases). Material: CD4+ T cells from PBMCs, cultured in vitro. CDR3 region: CASSFPQGFYEQYF. In DNA form, the CDR3 reads TGTGCCAGCAGTTTTCCGCAGGGGTTCTACGAGCAGTACTTC.